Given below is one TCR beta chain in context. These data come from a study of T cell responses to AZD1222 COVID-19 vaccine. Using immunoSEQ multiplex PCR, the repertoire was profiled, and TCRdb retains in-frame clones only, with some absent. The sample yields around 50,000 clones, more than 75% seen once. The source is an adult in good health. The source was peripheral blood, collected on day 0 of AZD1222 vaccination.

The CDR3 sequence: CASSPGRLDTGELFF. CDR3 coding DNA: TGTGCCAGCAGCCCGGGACGGCTAGACACCGGGGAGCTGTTTTTT. The chain couples TRBV7-6 to TRBJ2-2; D assignment may be TRBD1 or TRBD2 (5 bases each). The V end was cut by 5 bases, the J end by 3 bases, with 13 bases between. There are 15 residues in the CDR3. Germline lookup yields CDR1 SGHVS and CDR2 FNYEAQ.